This passage covers 16 T cell receptor beta chains from one sample sequenced in a study of CD4 T cells in relation to SARS-CoV-2 and coronaviruses. Their antigens remain unidentified. CD4+ T cells from unexposed donors were obtained before the COVID-19 pandemic (2011-2018). After about 11 days of culture, CD4+ T cells were isolated. Libraries were prepared by immunoSEQ multiplex PCR; TCRdb keeps only in-frame clonotypes and omits some of them. The sample consists of about 21,000 clones, about 69% of them appearing once. Input material: CD4+ T cells from PBMCs, cultured in vitro. The receptors derive from a human donor in good health.

The chain couples TRBV18 to TRBJ2-5; the D is unclear. This CDR3 has 12 residues. Germline assignment: CDR1 KGHSH and CDR2 LQKENI. V was clipped by 3 bases and J by 0 bases, with 2 bases between them. In DNA form, the CDR3 reads TGTGCCAGCTCACCGTACCAAGAGACCCAGTACTTC. Translated: CASSPYQETQYF. Drawing the rest from reference TRBV18 and TRBJ2-5, the complete variable domain is NAGVMQNPRHLVRRRGQEARLRCSPMKGHSHVYWYRQLPEEGLKFMVYLQKENIIDESGMPKERFSAEFPKEGPSILRIQQVVRGDSAAYFCASSPYQETQYFGPGTRLLVL.

The rearrangement uses TRBV7-3 and TRBJ2-1; no definite D call. V was cut by 2 bases and J by 0 bases, with 11 bases left in between. The CDR3 spans 16 residues. Per germline, CDR1 SGHTA and CDR2 FQGTGA. CDR3 nucleotide sequence: TGTGCCAGCAGCTTACCCCCTTGGAGCTCCTACAATGAGCAGTTCTTC. Translated: CASSLPPWSSYNEQFF.

V usage is TRBV7-2 and J usage is TRBJ1-4; D remains unclear. Looked up from germline, CDR1 is SGHTA and CDR2 is FQGNSA. The CDR3 loop spans 13 amino acids. Between the trimmed V and J ends, which lost 5 bases and 0 bases, there was a span of 4 bases. DNA of the CDR3: TGTGCCAGCAGCCCCGCAACTAATGAAAAACTGTTTTTT. Protein: CASSPATNEKLFF.

This clone was counted once. The chain links TRBV19 to TRBJ1-3; tentatively, D is TRBD1 (5 bases). V lost 5 bases and J 6 bases, leaving 14 bases between the germline ends. CDR1 is LNHDA, CDR2 SQIVND, per germline (reference sequence). CDR3 length: 14 amino acids. The CDR3 DNA reads as TGTGCCAGTAGTTGGGGCAGGGTGAAAAACACCATATATTTT. This codes for CASSWGRVKNTIYF.

The chain uses TRBV5-6 and TRBJ2-5; D is undetermined. V lost 3 bases, J lost 0 bases, and 12 bases lay in between. The CDR3 runs to 15 residues. CDR1 and CDR2 from the germline V gene are SGHDT and YYEEEE. The DNA for the CDR3 is TGTGCCAGCAGCTGGCGGAAAGGGTACCAAGAGACCCAGTACTTC. Its protein is CASSWRKGYQETQYF.

The CDR3 loop reads CATRGGLGVPFF. CDR3 coding DNA: TGTGCCACCCGCGGGGGACTTGGAGTGCCGTTCTTC. The chain joins TRBV6-5 to TRBJ2-1; 7 bases align to TRBD2. Germline CDR1 and CDR2: MNHEY and SVGAGI. V gave up 10 bases and J gave up 15 bases; unmatched junction bases: 15. The CDR3 consists of 12 residues.

The chain carries TRBV10-3 and TRBJ1-5; tentatively, D is TRBD1 (5 bases). The CDR3 covers 14 residues. V lost 6 bases, J lost 2 bases, and 11 bases lay in between. Germline V CDR1 and CDR2: ENHRY, SYGVKD. CDR3 nucleotide sequence: TGTGCCATCAGCGACGTAGGGGGCAATCAGCCCCAGCATTTT. Encoded protein: CAISDVGGNQPQHF.

V and J are TRBV5-1 and TRBJ1-6; no reliable D call. The germline V gene has CDR1 SGHRS and CDR2 YFSETQ. The CDR3 is 15 residues long. The V end lost 4 bases, the J end lost 0 bases, and 8 bases lay between the germline ends. CDR3 DNA: TGCGCCAGCAGCCCTGTCGGCTCCTATAATTCACCCCTCCACTTT. Amino acids: CASSPVGSYNSPLHF.

This chain joins TRBV30 and TRBJ2-5; possibly TRBD1 for D (5 bases). The CDR3 runs 20 residues. V was pared by 1 base and J by 1 base, with 28 bases between. CDR1 is GTSNPN, CDR2 SVGIG, per germline (reference sequence). In DNA, the CDR3 is TGTGCCTGGAGTGGGGGTTTTGCCATGACAGACATAAGGTTCCAAGAGACCCAGTACTTC. It encodes CAWSGGFAMTDIRFQETQYF.

This chain joins TRBV24-1 and TRBJ1-2; D perhaps matches TRBD1 (6 bases). The germline gives CDR1 KGHDR, CDR2 SFDVKD. Trimming took off 4 bases at V and 2 bases at J, with 10 bases between the two ends. The CDR3 has 14 amino acids. CDR3 nucleotides: TGTGCCACCAGTGACCTGGACAGAAACTATGGCTACACCTTC. It codes for CATSDLDRNYGYTF.

The V and J genes are TRBV7-2 and TRBJ1-3; D is possibly TRBD1 (6 bases). Germline assignment: CDR1 SGHTA and CDR2 FQGNSA. The CDR3 is made up of 13 amino acids. CDR3 sequence reads: CGTMQGIGNTIYF. Here the CDR3 DNA reads TGTGGCACCATGCAGGGGATTGGAAACACCATATATTTT.

This clone was observed once. The chain employs TRBV28 and TRBJ2-1, with D perhaps TRBD1 (5 bases). V lost 3 bases and J lost 3, with 9 bases in between. The CDR3 loop spans 14 amino acids. CDR1 and CDR2 (germline): MDHEN, SYDVKM. The CDR3 loop is CASSLTAYYNEQFF. CDR3 DNA: TGTGCCAGCAGTTTGACAGCATACTACAATGAGCAGTTCTTC.

The V and J genes are TRBV3-1 (or the pseudogene TRBV3-2) and TRBJ2-6; possibly TRBD2 for D (5 bases). Germline V lookup: CDR1 LGHDT, CDR2 YNNKEL (reference sequence). The CDR3 covers 18 residues. V lost 0 bases and J lost 3, with 15 bases in between. The CDR3 DNA reads as TGTGCCAGCAGCCAAGATCTGAGGGTCCGGGATGGGGCCAACGTCCTGACTTTC. This gives the protein CASSQDLRVRDGANVLTF.

V and J are TRBV4-3 and TRBJ2-3; 10 bases map to TRBD1. Losses at the gene ends were 4 bases for V and 4 bases for J; bases not matched to a gene: 8. Germline CDR1 LGHNA, CDR2 YSLEER. The CDR3 length is 16 residues. CDR3 in DNA: TGCGCCAGCAGCCTGACTGGACAGGGGGTTTCAGATACGCAGTATTTT. It specifies CASSLTGQGVSDTQYF.

Here the CDR3 DNA reads TGTGCCAGCAGTTATCAGGGGGCGGACTATGGCTACACCTTC. The encoded protein is CASSYQGADYGYTF. The chain couples TRBV6-6 to TRBJ1-2; 8 nucleotides match TRBD1. CDR1 is MNHNY and CDR2 is SVGAGI in the germline V gene (reference sequence). Losses at the gene ends were 3 bases for V and 3 bases for J; bases not matched to a gene: 3. This CDR3 spans 14 amino acids.

The chain joins TRBV10-3 to TRBJ1-5; D gene unclear. Germline V gives CDR1 ENHRY, CDR2 SYGVKD. The CDR3 contains 16 residues. V was clipped by 3 bases and J by 2 bases, with 14 bases between them. As DNA, the CDR3 is TGTGCCATCAGTGAACGGGGAACTGCGGGCAATCAGCCCCAGCATTTT. It codes for CAISERGTAGNQPQHF.